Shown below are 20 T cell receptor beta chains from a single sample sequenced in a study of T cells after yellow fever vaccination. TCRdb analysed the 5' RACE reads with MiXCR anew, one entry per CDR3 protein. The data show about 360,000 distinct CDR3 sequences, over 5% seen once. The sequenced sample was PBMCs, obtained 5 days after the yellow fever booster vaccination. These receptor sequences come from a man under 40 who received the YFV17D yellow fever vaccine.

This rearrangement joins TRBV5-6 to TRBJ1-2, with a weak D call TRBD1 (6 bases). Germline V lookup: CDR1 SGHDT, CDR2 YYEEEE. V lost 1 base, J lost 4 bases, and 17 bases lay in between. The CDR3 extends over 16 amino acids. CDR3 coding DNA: TGTGCCAGCAGCTTGAGGGGGGCAGGGGCGCCCTATGGCTACACCTTC. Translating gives CASSLRGAGAPYGYTF.

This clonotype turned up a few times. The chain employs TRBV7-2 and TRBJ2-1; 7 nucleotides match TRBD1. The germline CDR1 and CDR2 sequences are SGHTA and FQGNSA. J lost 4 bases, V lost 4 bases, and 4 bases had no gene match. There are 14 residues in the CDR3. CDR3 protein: CASSSVRGYNEQFF. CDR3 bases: TGTGCCAGCAGCTCAGTCAGGGGGTACAATGAGCAGTTCTTC.

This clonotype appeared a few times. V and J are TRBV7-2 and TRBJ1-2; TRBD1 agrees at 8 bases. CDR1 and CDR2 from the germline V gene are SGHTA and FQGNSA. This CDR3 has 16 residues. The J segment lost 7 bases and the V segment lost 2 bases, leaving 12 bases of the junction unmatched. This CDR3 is CASSLMQGAVYGGYTF. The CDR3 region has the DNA TGTGCCAGCAGCTTAATGCAGGGGGCGGTTTATGGTGGCTACACCTTC. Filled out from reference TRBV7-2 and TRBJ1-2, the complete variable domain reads GAGVSQSPSNKVTEKGKDVELRCDPISGHTALYWYRQSLGQGLEFLIYFQGNSAPDKSGLPSDRFSAERTGGSVSTLTIQRTQQEDSAVYLCASSLMQGAVYGGYTFGSGTRLTVV.

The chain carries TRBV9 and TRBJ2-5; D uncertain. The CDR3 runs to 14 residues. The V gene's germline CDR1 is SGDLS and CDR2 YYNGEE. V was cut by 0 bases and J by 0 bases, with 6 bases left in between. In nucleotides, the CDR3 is TGTGCCAGCAGCGTAGCACCAAACCAAGAGACCCAGTACTTC. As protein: CASSVAPNQETQYF.

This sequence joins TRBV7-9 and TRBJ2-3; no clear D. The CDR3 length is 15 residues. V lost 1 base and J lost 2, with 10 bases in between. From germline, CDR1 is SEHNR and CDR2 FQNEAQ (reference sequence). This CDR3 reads CASSLGRSLTDTQYF. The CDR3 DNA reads TGTGCCAGCAGCTTAGGCAGATCCCTCACAGATACGCAGTATTTT.

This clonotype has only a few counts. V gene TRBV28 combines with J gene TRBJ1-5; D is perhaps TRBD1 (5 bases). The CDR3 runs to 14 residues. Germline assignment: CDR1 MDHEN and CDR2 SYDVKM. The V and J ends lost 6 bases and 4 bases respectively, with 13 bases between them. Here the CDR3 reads CASRLAGRNQPQHF. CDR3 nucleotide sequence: TGTGCCAGCAGATTAGCAGGGAGGAATCAGCCCCAGCATTTT.

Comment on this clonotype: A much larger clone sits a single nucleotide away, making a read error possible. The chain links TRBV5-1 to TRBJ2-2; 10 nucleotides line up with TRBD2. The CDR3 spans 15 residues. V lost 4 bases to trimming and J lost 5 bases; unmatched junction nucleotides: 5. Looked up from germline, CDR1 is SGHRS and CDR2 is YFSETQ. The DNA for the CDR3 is TGCGCCAGCAGCCACGAACTAGCGGGAACCGGGGAGCTGTTTTTT. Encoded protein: CASSHELAGTGELFF.

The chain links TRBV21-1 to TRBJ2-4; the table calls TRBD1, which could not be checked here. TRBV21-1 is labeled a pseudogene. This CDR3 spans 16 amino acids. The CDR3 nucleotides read TGTGCCAGCAGCAGCCGACAGGGTAGAGTCAAAAACATTCAGTACTTC. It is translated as CASSSRQGRVKNIQYF.

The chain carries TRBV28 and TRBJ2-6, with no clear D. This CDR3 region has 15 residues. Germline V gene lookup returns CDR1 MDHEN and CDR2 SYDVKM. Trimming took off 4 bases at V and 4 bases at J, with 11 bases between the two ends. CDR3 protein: CASSSDLGGANVLTF. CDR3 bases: TGTGCCAGCAGTTCGGACCTTGGCGGGGCCAACGTCCTGACTTTC.

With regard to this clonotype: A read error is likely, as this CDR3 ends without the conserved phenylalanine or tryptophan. The CDR3 DNA sequence: TGTGCCAGCTGTTTTCGGTCTTCTAGCGGGAGTCTCCACAATGAGCAGTTCTAC. This gives the protein CASCFRSSSGSLHNEQFY. The chain links TRBV12-3 or TRBV12-4 to TRBJ2-1; 10 bases line up with TRBD2. The CDR3 consists of 18 residues.

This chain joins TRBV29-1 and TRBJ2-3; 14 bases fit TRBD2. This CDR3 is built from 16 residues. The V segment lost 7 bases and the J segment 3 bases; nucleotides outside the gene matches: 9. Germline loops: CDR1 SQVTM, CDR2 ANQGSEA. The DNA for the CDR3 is TGCAGCGCCTTTGGGACTAGCGGGAGAGTAACAGATACGCAGTATTTT. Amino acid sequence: CSAFGTSGRVTDTQYF.

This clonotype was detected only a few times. The CDR3 region has the DNA TGTGCCAGCAGCTTATTCCTAGCGGTGTACAATGAGCAGTTCTTC. Residues: CASSLFLAVYNEQFF. The V call is TRBV7-9, the J call TRBJ2-1, with 7 bases identical to TRBD2. The CDR3 is 15 amino acids. Trimming removed 2 bases from V and 4 bases from J; junction bases left unmatched: 5. Germline loops: CDR1 SEHNR, CDR2 FQNEAQ (reference sequence).

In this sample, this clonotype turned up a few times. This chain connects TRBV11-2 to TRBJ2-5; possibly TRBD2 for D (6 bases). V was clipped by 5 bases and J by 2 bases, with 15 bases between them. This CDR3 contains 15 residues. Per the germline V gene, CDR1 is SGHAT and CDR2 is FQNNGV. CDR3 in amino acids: CASSPAASAQETQYF. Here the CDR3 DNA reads TGTGCCAGCAGCCCAGCGGCTAGCGCGCAAGAGACCCAGTACTTC.

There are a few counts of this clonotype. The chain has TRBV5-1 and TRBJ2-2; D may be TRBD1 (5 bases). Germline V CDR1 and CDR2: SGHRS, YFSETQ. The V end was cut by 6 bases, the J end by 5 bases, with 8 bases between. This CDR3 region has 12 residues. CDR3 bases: TGCGCCAGCAAAAGACAGACCGGGGAGCTGTTTTTT. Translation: CASKRQTGELFF.

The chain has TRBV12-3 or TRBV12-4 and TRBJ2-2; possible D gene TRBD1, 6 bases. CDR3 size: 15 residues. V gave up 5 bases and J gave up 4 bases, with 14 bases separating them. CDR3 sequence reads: CASSPSQGSTGELFF. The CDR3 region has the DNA TGTGCCAGCAGTCCTTCCCAGGGGTCCACCGGGGAGCTGTTTTTT.

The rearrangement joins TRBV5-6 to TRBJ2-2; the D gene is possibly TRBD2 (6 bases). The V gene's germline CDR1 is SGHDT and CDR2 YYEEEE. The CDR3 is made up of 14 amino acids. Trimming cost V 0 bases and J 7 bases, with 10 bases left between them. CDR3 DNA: TGTGCCAGCAGCTTGGTGGGACTCGACGGGGAGCTGTTTTTT. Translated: CASSLVGLDGELFF.

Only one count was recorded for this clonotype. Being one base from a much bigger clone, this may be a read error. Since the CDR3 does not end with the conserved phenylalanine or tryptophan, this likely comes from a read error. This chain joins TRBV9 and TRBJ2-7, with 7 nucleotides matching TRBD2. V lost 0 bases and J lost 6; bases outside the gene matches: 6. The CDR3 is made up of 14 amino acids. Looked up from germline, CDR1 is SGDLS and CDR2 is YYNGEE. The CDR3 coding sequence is TGTGCCAGCAGCGTAGCCCCGGGAGGAGGCGAGCAGTACTAC. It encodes CASSVAPGGGEQYY.

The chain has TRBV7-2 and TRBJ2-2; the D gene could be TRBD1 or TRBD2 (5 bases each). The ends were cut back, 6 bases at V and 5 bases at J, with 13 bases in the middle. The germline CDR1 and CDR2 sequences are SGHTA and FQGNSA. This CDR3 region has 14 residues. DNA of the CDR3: TGTGCCAGCAGGACGGGACCCCAAACCGGGGAGCTGTTTTTT. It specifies CASRTGPQTGELFF.

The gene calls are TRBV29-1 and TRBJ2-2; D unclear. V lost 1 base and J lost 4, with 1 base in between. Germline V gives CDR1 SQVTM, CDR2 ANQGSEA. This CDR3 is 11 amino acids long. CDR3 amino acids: CSVEVTGELFF. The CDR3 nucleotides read TGCAGCGTTGAAGTCACCGGGGAGCTGTTTTTT.

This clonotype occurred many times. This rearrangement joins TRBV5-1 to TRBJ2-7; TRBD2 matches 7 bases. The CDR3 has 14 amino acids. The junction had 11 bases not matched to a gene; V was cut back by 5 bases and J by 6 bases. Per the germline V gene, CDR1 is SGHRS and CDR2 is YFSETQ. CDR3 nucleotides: TGCGCCAGCAGACCGAGCGGGACCCGGGCCGAGCAGTACTTC. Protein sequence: CASRPSGTRAEQYF.